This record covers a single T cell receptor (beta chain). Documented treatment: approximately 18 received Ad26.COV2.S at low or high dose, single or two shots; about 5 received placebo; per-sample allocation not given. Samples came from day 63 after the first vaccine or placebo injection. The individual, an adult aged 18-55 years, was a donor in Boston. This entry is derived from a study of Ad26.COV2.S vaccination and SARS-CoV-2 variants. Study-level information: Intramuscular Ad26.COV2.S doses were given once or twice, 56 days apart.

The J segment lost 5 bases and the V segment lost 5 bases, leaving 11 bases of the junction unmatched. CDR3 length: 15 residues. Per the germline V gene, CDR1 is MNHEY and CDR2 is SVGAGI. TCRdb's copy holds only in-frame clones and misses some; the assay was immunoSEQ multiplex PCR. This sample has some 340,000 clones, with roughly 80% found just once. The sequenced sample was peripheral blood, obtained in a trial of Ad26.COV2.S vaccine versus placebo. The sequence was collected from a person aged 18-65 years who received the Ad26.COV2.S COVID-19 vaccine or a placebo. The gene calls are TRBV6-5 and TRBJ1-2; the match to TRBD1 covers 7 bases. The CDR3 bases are TGTGCCAGCAGTAGGGGACAGAGGAGTGGTTATGGCTACACCTTC. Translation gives CASSRGQRSGYGYTF.